This passage covers 10 T cell receptor beta chains from one sample sequenced in a study of blood T cell repertoires in COVID-19. Sequenced by immunoSEQ multiplex PCR; TCRdb stores in-frame clones only, minus some. The sample consists of about 260,000 clones, about 81% of them appearing once. The sample taken for sequencing was PBMCs or T cells enriched from blood (not recorded which). All receptors come from a man aged 30 to 45 with acute COVID-19.

This chain connects TRBV20-1 to TRBJ2-7, with no clear D. Germline V gives CDR1 DFQATT, CDR2 SNEGSKA (reference sequence). The CDR3 contains 11 residues. The V and J ends lost 8 bases and 1 base respectively, with 9 bases between them. CDR3 amino acids: CSPPGSYEQYV. The CDR3 DNA sequence: TGCAGTCCTCCGGGTTCCTACGAGCAGTACGTC.

The count of this clone is one. The chain carries TRBV7-8 and TRBJ2-2; TRBD2 matches at 7 bases. The CDR3 has 15 residues. Trimming cost V 5 bases and J 0 bases; bases outside gene matches: 3. Germline CDR1 is SGHVS and CDR2 is FQNEAQ. The CDR3 coding sequence is TGTGCCAGCAGCCCCACTAGCGCGAACACCGGGGAGCTGTTTTTT. Its protein product is CASSPTSANTGELFF.

The genes are TRBV5-1 and TRBJ2-2, with TRBD2 matching over 11 bases. The CDR3 spans 16 residues. The germline V gene encodes CDR1 SGHRS and CDR2 YFSETQ. V was pared by 5 bases and J by 2 bases, with 5 bases of the junction left unmatched. The CDR3 region is CASRLAGEPNTGELFF. CDR3 in DNA: TGCGCCAGCAGACTAGCGGGGGAACCTAACACCGGGGAGCTGTTTTTT. Drawing the rest from reference TRBV5-1 and TRBJ2-2, the complete variable domain is KAGVTQTPRYLIKTRGQQVTLSCSPISGHRSVSWYQQTPGQGLQFLFEYFSETQRNKGNFPGRFSGRQFSNSRSEMNVSTLELGDSALYLCASRLAGEPNTGELFFGEGSRLTVL.

The rearrangement joins TRBV5-5 to TRBJ2-7; unclear D gene. CDR1 and CDR2 (germline): SGHKS, YYEKEE (reference sequence). The V and J ends lost 0 bases and 2 bases respectively, with 15 bases between them. This CDR3 has 16 residues. CDR3 nucleotide sequence: TGTGCCAGCAGCTTGGTTTCCGGAGCCATCGCCTACGAGCAGTACGTC. Amino acid sequence: CASSLVSGAIAYEQYV.

The rearrangement joins TRBV6-5 to TRBJ1-2, with D possibly TRBD1 on 5 matching bases. Per the germline V gene, CDR1 is MNHEY and CDR2 is SVGAGI. Trimming shortened V by 11 bases and J by 4 bases, and 14 bases separated the two germline ends. The CDR3 length is 12 residues. The CDR3 sequence: CAAGGVGYGYTF. The CDR3 DNA is TGTGCCGCCGGAGGGGTCGGCTATGGCTACACCTTC.

Ten or more counts support this clone. V and J are TRBV19 and TRBJ2-1; 10 nucleotides align to TRBD2. This CDR3 has 15 amino acids. Germline CDR1 is LNHDA and CDR2 is SQIVND (reference sequence). J gave up 7 bases and V 8 bases, and 11 bases lay outside the gene matches. The CDR3, as DNA: TGTGCCAGTCCGATGCCGGGACTAGCGATGAATGAGCAGTTCTTC. Encoded protein: CASPMPGLAMNEQFF.

The V gene is TRBV5-4, the J gene TRBJ2-7; 7 bases line up with TRBD2. Germline CDR1 reads SGHNT; CDR2 reads YYREEE (reference sequence). The CDR3 is 10 residues long. The CDR3 DNA is TGTCAGCGGGGAGGGACCGAGCAGTACGTC. It encodes CQRGGTEQYV.

V gene TRBV5-1 combines with J gene TRBJ1-4; the match to TRBD1 covers 9 bases. With 6 bases clipped from V and 1 base from J, the junction kept 4 bases outside the gene matches. This CDR3 spans 15 amino acids. Germline values: CDR1 SGHRS, CDR2 YFSETQ. The CDR3 reads CASTRQGGTNEKLFF. The CDR3 coding sequence is TGCGCCAGCACCAGACAGGGGGGAACTAATGAAAAACTGTTTTTT.

This clone was seen just once. This rearrangement joins TRBV18 to TRBJ2-1; 9 nucleotides match TRBD2. CDR1 is KGHSH, CDR2 LQKENI, per germline. V shed 2 bases and J 13 bases; nucleotides not matched to a gene: 9. The CDR3 length is 14 residues. The CDR3 protein is CASSPGLERGAQFF. CDR3 in DNA: TGTGCCAGCTCACCAGGTCTCGAGCGGGGGGCACAGTTCTTC.

Comment on this clone: Relative to the germline gene, one junction end is altered; a read error may explain this. CDR3 sequence reads: CASSLSGRGHNEQFF. In DNA, the CDR3 is TGTGCCAGCAGCTTAAGCGGGAGGGGACACAATGAGCAGTTCTTC. The genes are TRBV5-1 and TRBJ2-1; 10 bases are shared with TRBD2. The CDR3 runs to 15 residues. The germline CDR1 and CDR2 sequences are SGHRS and YFSETQ.